The sequence of this T cell receptor (beta chain) was determined in a study of T cell repertoires in cytomegalovirus infection. Study details: The public TCR beta signatures pointed to both CMV infection and matching HLA type.

This clonotype was observed a few times. Its specificity is unknown. Germline CDR1 and CDR2: KGHDR and SFDVKD. The length of the CDR3 is 14 residues. V lost 3 bases and J 6 bases, leaving 10 bases between the germline ends. MiXCR was run by TCRdb on the reads, yielding one entry per CDR3 protein. The sample contains about 920,000 distinct CDR3 sequences, around 32% of which appear only once. Study-level points and caveats: What dominated the ex vivo response were HLA-C-restricted CMV-specific TCR beta clonotypes.

V is TRBV24-1 and J is TRBJ2-2; D is perhaps TRBD1 (6 bases). This specimen was cultured CD8+ T cells from PBMCs, taken from culture after CMV antigen stimulation. The receptor's source is a human donor in good health (CMV status not recorded). Some clones in this sample may be carry-over from other donors' samples. CDR3 amino acids: CATSDLRGSGELFF. CDR3 nucleotides: TGTGCCACCAGTGATCTCAGGGGATCCGGGGAGCTGTTTTTT.